These T cell receptor beta chains were read from a single sample in a study of long-term antiretroviral therapy in people with HIV. Sequencing used immunoSEQ multiplex PCR; TCRdb keeps in-frame clones, though not all of them. The sample records tens of thousands of clones, approximately 84% being singletons. The material was unsorted PBMCs, obtained 0.5 years after starting antiretroviral therapy. The receptors were sampled from a man younger than 30 with HIV. The CDR3 runs from the conserved cysteine through the conserved F or W. Each record gives: J gene, clone size, D gene, V gene, CDR3 protein, CDR3 DNA. A D gene is named only where the DNA matches it firmly. A clone size is listed for some rows: how often the clone was seen (once, few, many), or a class if it is expanded.

J: TRBJ2-5
size: once
D: .
V: TRBV27
CDR3: CASSLYPGVETQYF
DNA: TGTGCCAGCAGTTTATACCCGGGGGTGGAGACCCAGTACTTC

J: TRBJ1-1
size: once
D: .
V: TRBV28
CDR3: CASSLSLGNTEAFF
DNA: TGTGCCAGCAGTTTATCATTGGGAAACACTGAAGCTTTCTTT

J: TRBJ1-3
size: once
D: .
V: TRBV2
CDR3: CASRDGQASGNTIYF
DNA: TGTGCCAGCAGGGACGGACAAGCCTCTGGAAACACCATATATTTT

J: TRBJ2-3
size: .
D: .
V: TRBV6-6
CDR3: CASAPGQNTDTQYF
DNA: TGTGCCAGCGCCCCGGGGCAAAACACAGATACGCAGTATTTT

J: TRBJ2-5
size: once
D: .
V: TRBV28
CDR3: CASSLPGSQETQYF
DNA: TGTGCCAGCAGTCTGCCGGGGTCACAAGAGACCCAGTACTTC

J: TRBJ1-2
size: medium-sized
D: TRBD1
V: TRBV27
CDR3: CASSLHSAQGAGGYTF
DNA: TGTGCCAGCAGTTTACACAGCGCGCAGGGGGCAGGGGGCTACACCTTC

J: TRBJ2-7
size: .
D: .
V: TRBV6-5
CDR3: CASSYRDSYEQYF
DNA: TGTGCCAGCAGTTACAGGGATAGTTACGAGCAGTACTTC

J: TRBJ1-2
size: .
D: .
V: TRBV5-1
CDR3: CASAASSQGVGYGYTF
DNA: TGCGCCAGCGCCGCCTCTAGTCAGGGCGTGGGATATGGCTACACCTTC

J: TRBJ1-2
size: .
D: .
V: TRBV6-5
CDR3: CASSYSYRMTYGYTF
DNA: TGTGCCAGCAGTTACAGCTACAGGATGACCTATGGCTACACCTTC

J: TRBJ1-2
size: .
D: TRBD1
V: TRBV28
CDR3: CASSRQGADYGYTF
DNA: TGTGCCAGCAGTCGTCAGGGGGCGGACTATGGCTACACCTTC

J: TRBJ1-1
size: .
D: .
V: TRBV2
CDR3: CASSRNSALNTEAFF
DNA: TGTGCCAGCAGTAGAAACAGCGCTTTGAACACTGAAGCTTTCTTT

J: TRBJ1-5
size: once
D: .
V: TRBV30
CDR3: CAWVYSNQPQHF
DNA: TGTGCCTGGGTTTATAGCAATCAGCCCCAGCATTTT

J: TRBJ2-3
size: .
D: .
V: TRBV11-2
CDR3: CASSLVSRSTDTQYF
DNA: TGTGCCAGCAGCTTAGTAAGCAGGAGCACAGATACGCAGTATTTT

J: TRBJ2-5
size: .
D: .
V: TRBV5-6
CDR3: CASSSGLLYQETQYF
DNA: TGTGCCAGCAGCTCGGGACTCCTTTACCAAGAGACCCAGTACTTC

J: TRBJ2-3
size: .
D: .
V: TRBV6-6
CDR3: CASRPQGPDTQYF
DNA: TGTGCCAGCCGCCCACAGGGACCAGATACGCAGTATTTT

J: TRBJ1-5
size: .
D: TRBD1
V: TRBV7-2
CDR3: CASSPRQGNQPQHF
DNA: TGTGCCAGCAGCCCCCGACAGGGGAACCAGCCCCAGCATTTT

J: TRBJ1-2
size: .
D: TRBD1
V: TRBV6-4
CDR3: CASAPGGQAYGYTF
DNA: TGTGCCAGCGCCCCGGGGGGACAGGCCTATGGCTACACCTTC

J: TRBJ1-2
size: few
D: .
V: TRBV29-1
CDR3: CSVEVPGKYDYGYTF
DNA: TGCAGCGTCGAGGTGCCAGGGAAATACGACTATGGCTACACCTTC

J: TRBJ1-2
size: .
D: .
V: TRBV19
CDR3: CATNAGRGGDGYTF
DNA: TGTGCCACAAACGCGGGCAGGGGTGGAGATGGCTACACCTTC

J: TRBJ1-2
size: few
D: TRBD1
V: TRBV29-1
CDR3: CSDWTGNGYTF
DNA: TGCAGCGATTGGACAGGCAATGGCTACACCTTC

J: TRBJ2-3
size: .
D: .
V: TRBV27
CDR3: CASSLSGEGTDTQYF
DNA: TGTGCCAGCAGTCTTAGCGGAGAGGGCACAGATACGCAGTATTTT

J: TRBJ2-1
size: .
D: TRBD1
V: TRBV7-2
CDR3: CASSFQGATSYNEQFF
DNA: TGTGCCAGCAGCTTTCAGGGGGCAACCTCCTACAATGAGCAGTTCTTC

J: TRBJ2-7
size: .
D: .
V: TRBV4-2
CDR3: CASSPSRQSYEQYF
DNA: TGTGCCAGCAGCCCTTCCAGGCAGTCCTACGAGCAGTACTTC

J: TRBJ2-7
size: .
D: .
V: TRBV10-3
CDR3: CASTRDLSNEQYF
DNA: TGTGCCTCCACCCGGGATCTGTCTAACGAGCAGTACTTC

J: TRBJ1-1
size: once
D: TRBD1
V: TRBV6-5
CDR3: CASRLTLQGVPEAFF
DNA: TGTGCCAGCAGACTTACACTACAGGGGGTCCCTGAAGCTTTCTTT

J: TRBJ2-1
size: .
D: .
V: TRBV5-6
CDR3: CASSFASSNEQFF
DNA: TGTGCCAGCAGCTTCGCTTCTTCGAATGAGCAGTTCTTC

J: TRBJ1-6
size: once
D: TRBD1
V: TRBV4-1
CDR3: CASSQGGIFTGAPTYNSPLHF
DNA: TGCGCCAGCAGCCAAGGGGGGATTTTTACAGGGGCCCCAACTTATAATTCACCCCTCCACTTT

J: TRBJ2-7
size: .
D: TRBD2
V: TRBV10-3
CDR3: CAISDELAGIYEQYF
DNA: TGTGCCATCAGTGATGAACTAGCGGGGATCTACGAGCAGTACTTC

J: TRBJ2-7
size: .
D: .
V: TRBV7-2
CDR3: CASSLVYEQYF
DNA: TGTGCCAGCAGCTTAGTTTACGAGCAGTACTTC

J: TRBJ1-1
size: .
D: .
V: TRBV11-2
CDR3: CASSLDLTNTEAFF
DNA: TGTGCCAGCAGCTTAGATCTAACGAACACTGAAGCTTTCTTT

J: TRBJ1-4
size: .
D: .
V: TRBV27
CDR3: CASRLSYWNEKLFF
DNA: TGTGCCAGCAGATTAAGCTACTGGAATGAAAAACTGTTTTTT

J: TRBJ2-7
size: .
D: TRBD1
V: TRBV15
CDR3: CATSRVDRGRLYEQYF
DNA: TGTGCCACCAGCAGAGTTGACAGGGGACGCCTCTACGAGCAGTACTTC

J: TRBJ2-7
size: .
D: .
V: TRBV10-3
CDR3: CAISHSGRFSPLLF
DNA: TGTGCCATCAGTCATTCGGGACGCTTCTCCCCTCTACTCTTC

J: TRBJ2-1
size: .
D: .
V: TRBV27
CDR3: CASSLSGANEQFF
DNA: TGTGCCAGCAGTTTATCGGGGGCAAATGAGCAGTTCTTC

J: TRBJ1-1
size: few
D: .
V: TRBV30
CDR3: CAWSRPIEAFF
DNA: TGTGCCTGGAGTCGCCCGATCGAAGCTTTCTTT

J: TRBJ2-7
size: .
D: TRBD2
V: TRBV29-1
CDR3: CSAGTGRGRGEQYF
DNA: TGCAGCGCCGGAACGGGACGCGGGAGGGGCGAGCAGTACTTC

J: TRBJ2-5
size: .
D: TRBD2
V: TRBV5-1
CDR3: CASSWRLAGDQETQYF
DNA: TGCGCCAGCAGCTGGAGGCTAGCGGGCGACCAAGAGACCCAGTACTTC

J: TRBJ1-6
size: .
D: TRBD1
V: TRBV30
CDR3: CAWSQTGVYNSPLHF
DNA: TGTGCCTGGAGCCAAACAGGGGTTTATAATTCACCCCTCCACTTT

J: TRBJ1-5
size: .
D: .
V: TRBV9
CDR3: CASSVGTAEGPQHF
DNA: TGTGCCAGCAGCGTTGGGACGGCAGAGGGTCCCCAGCATTTT

J: TRBJ1-2
size: few
D: TRBD1
V: TRBV9
CDR3: CASSPDRVGYTF
DNA: TGTGCCAGCAGCCCCGACAGGGTTGGCTACACCTTC

J: TRBJ2-3
size: .
D: .
V: TRBV28
CDR3: CASSLLSRLVGADTQYF
DNA: TGTGCCAGCAGTTTATTATCCCGACTAGTTGGGGCAGATACGCAGTATTTT

J: TRBJ1-2
size: few
D: .
V: TRBV30
CDR3: CAWATVPDHGYTF
DNA: TGTGCCTGGGCCACCGTTCCAGATCATGGCTACACCTTC

J: TRBJ2-2
size: .
D: .
V: TRBV19
CDR3: CASSPDLDTGELFF
DNA: TGTGCCAGTAGTCCCGACCTAGACACCGGGGAGCTGTTTTTT

J: TRBJ2-6
size: .
D: TRBD2
V: TRBV5-4
CDR3: CASSSERGSGGANVLTF
DNA: TGTGCCAGCAGCTCGGAGCGGGGTTCGGGGGGGGCCAACGTCCTGACTTTC

J: TRBJ2-2
size: once
D: .
V: TRBV7-7
CDR3: CASSLIQGSTGELFF
DNA: TGTGCCAGCAGCTTAATACAGGGTAGCACCGGGGAGCTGTTTTTT

J: TRBJ1-2
size: .
D: .
V: TRBV28
CDR3: CASSLGPNYGYTF
DNA: TGTGCCAGCAGTTTAGGACCTAACTATGGCTACACCTTC

J: TRBJ1-6
size: few
D: TRBD1
V: TRBV7-6
CDR3: CASSIRTGQYNSPLHF
DNA: TGTGCCAGCAGCATCCGGACAGGACAATATAATTCACCCCTCCACTTT

J: TRBJ2-7
size: .
D: .
V: TRBV30
CDR3: CAWSVPALSYEQYF
DNA: TGTGCCTGGAGTGTCCCAGCTTTATCCTACGAGCAGTACTTC

J: TRBJ2-3
size: .
D: .
V: TRBV9
CDR3: CASSVEGVLHTDTQYF
DNA: TGTGCCAGCAGCGTAGAAGGGGTCCTTCACACAGATACGCAGTATTTT

J: TRBJ1-2
size: .
D: .
V: TRBV19
CDR3: CASSSRGGYGYTF
DNA: TGTGCCAGTAGTTCTCGGGGGGGCTATGGCTACACCTTC

J: TRBJ1-1
size: .
D: .
V: TRBV28
CDR3: CASSRGDRSFTEAFF
DNA: TGTGCCAGCAGTCGGGGAGACAGGAGTTTTACTGAAGCTTTCTTT

J: TRBJ2-5
size: .
D: TRBD2
V: TRBV6-4
CDR3: CASSETAGGPETQYF
DNA: TGTGCCAGCAGTGAGACAGCGGGGGGGCCGGAGACCCAGTACTTC

J: TRBJ2-6
size: .
D: TRBD1
V: TRBV5-1
CDR3: CASSLETGAGANVLTF
DNA: TGCGCCAGCAGCTTGGAAACAGGGGCTGGGGCCAACGTCCTGACTTTC

J: TRBJ2-1
size: .
D: TRBD2
V: TRBV7-2
CDR3: CASSLQRGDYNEQFF
DNA: TGTGCCAGCAGCCTCCAGCGGGGGGACTACAATGAGCAGTTCTTC

J: TRBJ2-7
size: .
D: TRBD1
V: TRBV29-1
CDR3: CSVADRGLYEQYF
DNA: TGCAGCGTCGCGGACAGGGGGCTCTACGAGCAGTACTTC

J: TRBJ1-1
size: .
D: TRBD1
V: TRBV7-2
CDR3: CASSYKDRGRSAEAFF
DNA: TGTGCCAGCAGCTACAAGGACAGGGGGCGTTCGGCTGAAGCTTTCTTT

J: TRBJ2-7
size: .
D: .
V: TRBV5-4
CDR3: CASSSGTSYEQYF
DNA: TGTGCCAGCAGCTCCGGGACGTCCTACGAGCAGTACTTC

J: TRBJ2-7
size: few
D: .
V: TRBV4-3
CDR3: CASSQERSVAGAYEQYF
DNA: TGCGCCAGCAGCCAAGAAAGGTCCGTGGCAGGGGCCTACGAGCAGTACTTC

J: TRBJ1-5
size: .
D: TRBD1
V: TRBV13
CDR3: CASSSRGGQPQHF
DNA: TGTGCCAGCAGCTCCAGGGGGGGTCAGCCCCAGCATTTT

J: TRBJ2-4
size: once
D: TRBD2
V: TRBV19
CDR3: CASSPPGGWKNIQYF
DNA: TGTGCCAGTAGTCCACCGGGAGGATGGAAAAACATTCAGTACTTC